What follows are 17 T cell receptor beta chains derived from one specimen sequenced in a study of T cell repertoires in cytomegalovirus infection. No cognate antigen is known for these TCRs. Each CDR3 protein gets one entry after TCRdb re-called the reads with MiXCR. In the table there are over 250,000 distinct CDR3 sequences, less than 25% of which are singletons. The sample here was cultured PBMCs, taken from culture after CMV antigen stimulation. The receptors shown here come from a human donor in good health (CMV status not recorded). Some clones in this sample may be carry-over from other donors' samples.

This clonotype was seen only a few times. The chain recombines TRBV7-2 with TRBJ1-2; D possibly corresponds to TRBD1 (5 bases). The CDR3 consists of 15 residues. CDR1 and CDR2 from the germline V gene are SGHTA and FQGNSA. V shed 5 bases and J shed 3 bases, with 16 bases lying between them. This CDR3 is CASSAFNRRYYGYTF. The CDR3, as DNA: TGTGCCAGCAGCGCTTTTAACAGGCGTTACTATGGCTACACCTTC.

This clonotype appeared many times. The chain recombines TRBV9 with TRBJ1-2; D gene ambiguous. In germline, CDR1 is SGDLS, CDR2 YYNGEE. Trimming pared 4 bases from V and 2 bases from J, leaving 12 bases between. The CDR3 spans 14 residues. The DNA for the CDR3 is TGTGCCAGCAGCCATGGTGGCGCGAACTATGGCTACACCTTC. It yields the protein CASSHGGANYGYTF.

V gene TRBV29-1 combines with J gene TRBJ2-1; D possibly corresponds to TRBD2 (5 bases). Trimming removed 5 bases from V and 5 bases from J, with 10 bases in between. Germline V CDR1 and CDR2: SQVTM, ANQGSEA. The CDR3 totals 12 residues. This chain's CDR3 is CSVNLADNEQFF. CDR3 sequence (DNA): TGCAGCGTTAATCTAGCTGACAATGAGCAGTTCTTC.

The sample holds a few counts of this clonotype. The chain links TRBV19 to TRBJ1-1; D not certain. Germline loops: CDR1 LNHDA, CDR2 SQIVND (reference sequence). The CDR3 covers 14 residues. Trimming stripped 3 bases from V and 1 base from J, with 9 bases between. Here the CDR3 DNA reads TGTGCCAGTAGTATCGGTTGGGCGAACACTGAAGCTTTCTTT. This translates into CASSIGWANTEAFF.

A note on this clonotype: A much larger clone lies a single base off, so this may be a read error. V is TRBV11-2 and J is TRBJ2-2; D may be TRBD1 or TRBD2 (6 bases each). Per the germline V gene, CDR1 is SGHAT and CDR2 is FQNNGV. The CDR3 runs to 14 residues. The CDR3 DNA is TGTGCCAGCAGCTTATCTGGGAGTAGGGGGGAGCTGTTGTTT. As protein: CASSLSGSRGELLF.

This clonotype occurred many times. The V call is TRBV7-2, the J call TRBJ2-7; D remains unclear. There are 15 residues in the CDR3. In germline, CDR1 is SGHTA, CDR2 FQGNSA. Deletions cut 1 base from V and 0 bases from J, with 10 bases between. The CDR3 sequence is CASSLVYGTSYEQYF. In DNA, the CDR3 is TGTGCCAGCAGCTTAGTATACGGCACCTCCTACGAGCAGTACTTC.

The gene calls are TRBV6-1 and TRBJ1-6; 9 nucleotides line up with TRBD1. The CDR3 sequence is 17 residues long. Losses at the gene ends were 6 bases for V and 7 bases for J; bases not matched to a gene: 13. Germline values: CDR1 MNHNS, CDR2 SASEGT. The CDR3 DNA is TGTGCCAGCAGCCCAATGGACAGGGGAATTGCGAATTCACCCCTCCACTTT. Translation gives CASSPMDRGIANSPLHF.

The chain carries TRBV19 and TRBJ2-2; D may be TRBD2 (6 bases). Germline V lookup: CDR1 LNHDA, CDR2 SQIVND (reference sequence). V gave up 2 bases and J gave up 0 bases, with 10 bases separating them. This CDR3 has 16 residues. The CDR3 DNA sequence: TGTGCCAGTAGTATACCTCGCGGGACGAACACCGGGGAGCTGTTTTTT. It translates to CASSIPRGTNTGELFF.

There are a few counts of this clonotype. The V call is TRBV7-6, the J call TRBJ2-5; the D gene is possibly TRBD1 (5 bases). V shed 2 bases and J shed 2 bases, with 12 bases lying between them. Looked up from germline, CDR1 is SGHVS and CDR2 is FNYEAQ. CDR3 length: 15 residues. Written as DNA, the CDR3 is TGTGCCAGCAGCTTATATCTCGCAGGGCAAGAGACCCAGTACTTC. Its protein product is CASSLYLAGQETQYF.

Many counts were recorded for this clonotype. V gene TRBV7-6 combines with J gene TRBJ1-1; tentative D call: TRBD1 (6 bases). Trimming cost V 5 bases and J 8 bases, with 18 bases left between them. The CDR3 runs 14 residues. Germline CDR1 and CDR2: SGHVS and FNYEAQ. The CDR3 spells CASSPSFDRIEAFF. The CDR3 nucleotides read TGTGCCAGCAGCCCCTCCTTCGACAGGATAGAAGCTTTCTTT.

The sample holds many counts of this clonotype. The genes are TRBV19 and TRBJ1-4; 7 bases align to TRBD1. Germline CDR1 LNHDA, CDR2 SQIVND (reference sequence). The CDR3 has 14 residues. After removal of 4 bases from V and 6 bases from J, the junction contained 5 bases not matched to a gene. CDR3 protein: CASSTGTADEKLFF. In DNA, the CDR3 is TGTGCCAGTAGTACCGGGACAGCTGATGAAAAACTGTTTTTT.

The chain uses TRBV9 and TRBJ2-1; D might be TRBD1 (5 bases). Trimming removed 1 base from V and 6 bases from J, with 8 bases in between. Per the germline V gene, CDR1 is SGDLS and CDR2 is YYNGEE. CDR3 length: 13 residues. CDR3 sequence: CASSVRQSNEQFF. The CDR3 DNA reads TGTGCCAGCAGCGTAAGACAGAGCAATGAGCAGTTCTTC. Supplemented by reference TRBV9 and TRBJ2-1, the full variable domain reads DSGVTQTPKHLITATGQRVTLRCSPRSGDLSVYWYQQSLDQGLQFLIQYYNGEERAKGNILERFSAQQFPDLHSELNLSSLELGDSALYFCASSVRQSNEQFFGPGTRLTVL.

This clonotype was observed a handful of times. This chain links TRBV5-1 with TRBJ1-1; D not certain. The germline gives CDR1 SGHRS, CDR2 YFSETQ. There are 16 residues in the CDR3. Trimming removed 0 bases at V and 1 base at J, with 13 bases between. The CDR3 region has the DNA TGCGCCAGCAGCTTGGGACCAGATTCGTCGAACACTGAAGCTTTCTTT. Protein sequence: CASSLGPDSSNTEAFF.

The chain employs TRBV20-1 and TRBJ2-3, with 7 positions matching TRBD2. The V and J ends lost 6 bases and 4 bases, in that order; junction bases with no gene match: 13. The CDR3 has 15 residues. CDR1 is DFQATT, CDR2 SNEGSKA, per germline (reference sequence). The CDR3 region has the DNA TGCAGTGCCAGTCTAGTGGGAGGGAGCCCAGATACGCAGTATTTT. It is translated as CSASLVGGSPDTQYF.

This clonotype appeared a few times. J is TRBJ2-1 and V is TRBV7-2, with D unresolved. CDR1 SGHTA and CDR2 FQGNSA come from the germline V gene. V lost 4 bases and J 7 bases, leaving 8 bases between the germline ends. The CDR3 is made up of 12 amino acids. The CDR3 coding sequence is TGTGCCAGCAGCTACTCTTGGAATGAGCAGTTCTTC. Amino acid sequence: CASSYSWNEQFF.

V gene TRBV6-2 or TRBV6-3 combines with J gene TRBJ2-7; D possibly corresponds to TRBD1 (5 bases). Germline assignment: CDR1 MNHEY and CDR2 SVGEGT. This CDR3 has 15 amino acids. With 7 bases removed from V and 6 bases from J, the gap between germline ends came to 22 bases. CDR3 DNA: TGTGCCAGCACCCTGAGGACACCCACGGTGGGCGAGCAGTACTTC. It yields the protein CASTLRTPTVGEQYF.

The V call is TRBV27, the J call TRBJ2-5, with TRBD1 identical over 8 bases. The trim removed 5 bases at V and 2 bases at J, leaving 10 bases unmatched. This CDR3 has 16 residues. Germline CDR1 and CDR2: MNHEY and SMNVEV (reference sequence). This CDR3 reads CASSTRQGSLQETQYF. The CDR3 nucleotides read TGTGCCAGCAGTACCCGACAGGGGAGCCTACAAGAGACCCAGTACTTC.